These 27 T cell receptor beta chains were sequenced from one sample in a study of tumor and adjacent non-tumor tissue in lung cancer (dated by TCRdb to 2017 to 2018). The method was multiplex PCR. Sequencing used an Illumina HiSeq 2500. TCRbeta libraries were constructed through three rounds of nested PCR with primers (Table S4) according to protocols modified from ARM-PCR. TCRdb reworked the public reads: Q25 trimming with fastp, MiXCR clone assembly, productive beta chains retained. Records with the same CDR3 protein are collapsed into one entry carrying the most frequent genes and DNA. Counted in this sample were about 76,000 distinct CDR3 sequences; around two thirds of them appeared once. The ten largest make up roughly 12% of the sample. RNA was isolated from bulk unsorted tissue, and RNA quality was assessed with a NanoDrop ND-1000 and an Agilent 2100. The sample consisted of lung tumor tissue. The receptor set was obtained from a woman in her 70s with non-small cell lung cancer.

This clonotype was detected only a few times. The V and J genes are TRBV3-1 and TRBJ1-4, with D hard to call. There are 17 residues in the CDR3. CDR1 and CDR2 (germline): LGHDT, YNNKEL (reference sequence). V lost 1 base to trimming and J lost 0 bases, with 12 bases between them. The CDR3 sequence: CASSQGPRQATNEKLFF. The CDR3 nucleotides are TGTGCCAGCAGCCAAGGACCGCGTCAAGCAACTAATGAAAAACTGTTTTTT.

The chain carries TRBV29-1 and TRBJ2-1, with a tentative D call TRBD2 (6 bases). This CDR3 has 13 amino acids. The germline V gene encodes CDR1 SQVTM and CDR2 ANQGSEA. CDR3 amino acids: CSVKQEGRNKQFF. The CDR3 DNA sequence: TGCAGTGTTAAGCAGGAGGGCCGGAATAAGCAGTTCTTC.

The chain employs TRBV11-2 and TRBJ2-3; D might be TRBD1 or TRBD2, each matching 5 bases. This CDR3 contains 15 residues. The germline CDR1 and CDR2 sequences are SGHAT and FQNNGV. V dropped 5 bases and J dropped 4 bases, with 16 bases sitting between them. CDR3 residues: CASSKTGTVADTQYF. CDR3 sequence (DNA): TGTGCCAGCAGCAAAACGGGGACGGTGGCAGATACGCAGTATTTT. Variable domain in full (rest from reference TRBV11-2 and TRBJ2-3): EAGVAQSPRYKIIEKRQSVAFWCNPISGHATLYWYQQILGQGPKLLIQFQNNGVVDDSQLPKDRFSAERLKGVDSTLKIQPAKLEDSAVYLCASSKTGTVADTQYFGPGTRLTVL.

About this clonotype: One end of the junction fails to match germline, which may point to a read error. J is TRBJ2-7 and V is TRBV6-1, with 10 positions matching TRBD1. The CDR3 totals 13 residues. Germline lookup yields CDR1 MNHNS and CDR2 SASEGT. CDR3 coding DNA: TGTGCCAGCACGGACAGGGGGTCCTACGAGCAGCAGTTC. It specifies CASTDRGSYEQQF.

Note on this clonotype: A single base separates this from a much larger clone, so it may be a read error. The chain combines TRBV5-1 with TRBJ2-7; D is possibly TRBD1 (5 bases). The CDR3 is made up of 14 amino acids. The germline V gene encodes CDR1 SGHRS and CDR2 YFSETQ. CDR3 residues: CASSQTTGAYDQYF. The CDR3 bases are TGCGCCAGCAGCCAAACGACTGGGGCCTACGATCAGTACTTC.

This CDR3 reads CSVVGGFLRITDTQYF. The CDR3 bases are TGCAGCGTTGTAGGGGGCTTCCTTCGAATCACAGATACGCAGTATTTT. The chain has TRBV29-1 and TRBJ2-3; 7 bases fit TRBD1. Trimming took 4 bases from V and 2 from J; bases not matched to a gene: 12. The V gene's germline CDR1 is SQVTM and CDR2 ANQGSEA. The CDR3 totals 16 residues.

This clonotype was seen only once. This may come from a read error, since a much larger clone is one base off. V usage is TRBV7-9 and J usage is TRBJ1-2, with a possible D match to TRBD1 (6 bases). Germline loops: CDR1 SEHNR, CDR2 FQNEAQ (reference sequence). The CDR3 is made up of 15 amino acids. The CDR3 here is CASNLPQGNTYGYTF. In nucleotides, the CDR3 is TGTGCCAGCAACTTACCCCAGGGGAACACCTATGGCTACACCTTC.

This clonotype has a count of ten or more. The gene calls are TRBV6-1 and TRBJ1-1, with D perhaps TRBD1 (6 bases). Per germline, CDR1 MNHNS and CDR2 SASEGT. Trimming took off 4 bases at V and 4 bases at J, with 19 bases between the two ends. The CDR3 loop spans 16 amino acids. The CDR3 here is CASSGPGTPTGTEAFF. DNA for the CDR3: TGTGCCAGCAGTGGCCCGGGGACACCAACGGGCACTGAAGCTTTCTTT.

Comments on this clonotype: Since a much larger clone is just one base distant, this may be a read error. The chain couples TRBV28 to TRBJ2-3; weak D call: TRBD2 (5 bases). Germline V CDR1 and CDR2: MDHEN, SYDVKM. With 5 bases removed from V and 8 bases from J, the gap between germline ends came to 17 bases. The CDR3 runs to 14 residues. Here the CDR3 DNA reads TGTGCCAGCAGTGCGGGTCGGTTCCTCAGTACGCAGTATTTT. Protein sequence: CASSAGRFLSTQYF.

Comment on this clonotype: The final CDR3 position lacks the conserved phenylalanine or tryptophan, pointing to a likely read error. Because the CDR3's place on the DNA is in doubt, the DNA is left out and the CDR3 is given as listed by TCRdb. V gene TRBV6-1 combines with J gene TRBJ2-1; the table names TRBD2, a call not compared with the DNA. Inclusive of both ends, the CDR3 amounts to 17 amino acids. Germline CDR1 MNHNS, CDR2 SASEGT. CDR3 sequence reads: CASSEDGWTSGYNEQSY.

Worth noting for this clonotype: Its ends do not fully match the called genes, so a read error is possible. In nucleotides, the CDR3 is TGTGTCAGCTGTGCAGGGCGGGCCGGCGGGAATGAGCAGTTCTTC. It is translated as CVSCAGRAGGNEQFF. The chain has TRBV6-6 and TRBJ2-1; D is possibly TRBD1 or TRBD2 (5 bases each). The CDR3 has 15 residues. Germline loops: CDR1 MNHNY, CDR2 SVGAGI (reference sequence).

This chain connects TRBV29-1 to TRBJ2-3; D call uncertain. V dropped 8 bases and J dropped 1 base, with 10 bases sitting between them. The V gene's germline CDR1 is SQVTM and CDR2 ANQGSEA. There are 12 residues in the CDR3. CDR3 loop: CSILTGTDTQYF. DNA for the CDR3: TGCAGCATCTTAACAGGCACAGATACGCAGTATTTT.

V and J are TRBV28 and TRBJ1-3; 9 bases fit TRBD1. From germline, CDR1 is MDHEN and CDR2 SYDVKM. V lost 6 bases to trimming and J lost 7 bases; unmatched junction nucleotides: 19. The CDR3 consists of 18 residues. The CDR3 bases are TGTGCCAGCAGCCAGAGGGACAGGGAGGCTTTCTATGGGAACACCATATATTTT. Protein product: CASSQRDREAFYGNTIYF.

About this clonotype: A read error may produce the germline difference seen at one junction end. The chain is built from TRBV12-3 or TRBV12-4 and TRBJ2-1; weak D call: TRBD2 (6 bases). The CDR3 spans 13 residues. CDR3 sequence reads: CVSSLGGVGEQLF. The CDR3 DNA follows: TGTGTCAGCAGTTTAGGAGGGGTGGGTGAGCAGCTCTTC.

As concerns this clonotype: A much larger clone is a single base away; this may be a read error. The V gene is TRBV20-1, the J gene TRBJ2-1, with 10 bases lining up with TRBD2. The germline CDR1 and CDR2 sequences are DFQATT and SNEGSKA (reference sequence). The CDR3 is made up of 16 amino acids. The CDR3 DNA is TGCAGAGCTAGAGAGGAAGGACTAGCGGAATACAATGAGCAGTTCTTC. Translation: CRAREEGLAEYNEQFF.

Concerning this clonotype itself: One end of the junction does not line up with germline, which may come from a read error. The chain joins TRBV10-3 to TRBJ2-1, with D tentatively TRBD2 (6 bases). CDR1 is ENHRY, CDR2 SYGVKD, per germline. This CDR3 is 19 amino acids long. The chain's CDR3 is CAISTKVTSGWSSYNEKFF. Written as DNA, the CDR3 is TGTGCCATCTCGACAAAGGTGACTAGTGGATGGAGCTCCTACAATGAGAAGTTCTTC.

V and J are TRBV10-1 and TRBJ2-7, with 7 bases fitting TRBD1. V shed 8 bases and J 10 bases; nucleotides not matched to a gene: 14. Germline V gene sequence: CDR1 WNHNN, CDR2 SYGVQD (reference sequence). The length of the CDR3 is 13 residues. CDR3 sequence reads: CASGPEQGSEQYF. DNA of the CDR3: TGCGCCAGCGGGCCCGAACAGGGGAGCGAACAGTACTTC.

The V and J genes are TRBV6-1 and TRBJ2-7; D possibly corresponds to TRBD1 (5 bases). This CDR3 comprises 14 residues. Germline CDR1 and CDR2: MNHNS and SASEGT. Trimming left V 0 bases short and J 5 bases short, with 11 bases between. CDR3: CASSEAWTNHEQYF. For the CDR3, the DNA is TGTGCCAGCAGTGAAGCCTGGACAAACCACGAGCAGTACTTC.

With regard to this clonotype: A clone one base away is much larger, so this may be a read error. The chain couples TRBV24-1 to TRBJ1-2; TRBD1 matches at 11 bases. Germline V gene lookup returns CDR1 KGHDR and CDR2 SFDVKD. Trimming removed 4 bases from V and 10 bases from J; junction bases left unmatched: 16. This CDR3 has 17 residues. CDR3 bases: TGTGCCACCAGTGACCCCGGGACAGGGGGTTCTCGACATGACTACACCTTC. It codes for CATSDPGTGGSRHDYTF.

This clonotype was detected a few times. A much larger clonotype is one base distant, so this may be a read error. The gene calls are TRBV30 and TRBJ2-1; possibly TRBD1 for D (5 bases). Germline CDR1 reads GTSNPN; CDR2 reads SVGIG (reference sequence). The CDR3 loop spans 14 amino acids. The CDR3 spells CVWSRAGDYNEQFF. CDR3 nucleotide sequence: TGTGTCTGGAGCAGGGCTGGGGATTACAATGAGCAGTTCTTC.

As to this clonotype: The junction does not match germline at one end; this may be a read error. The V and J genes are TRBV10-3 and TRBJ2-1; 10 bases agree with TRBD2. The CDR3 has 16 residues. Germline V gene lookup returns CDR1 ENHRY and CDR2 SYGVKD. In DNA, the CDR3 is TGTGCCATCGGTGAGAGCGCTAGCGGGAGTGGTAATGAGCAGTTCTTC. Its protein product is CAIGESASGSGNEQFF.

This clonotype was seen a few times. The junction differs from germline at one of its ends, possibly a read error. The V call is TRBV29-1, the J call TRBJ2-7; TRBD1 matches 9 bases. CDR3 length: 15 amino acids. Germline CDR1 SQVTM, CDR2 ANQGSEA. The CDR3 DNA is TGCAGTGTTGGAAAGGGACAGGGAAATGCCTACGAGCAGTACTTC. Translation: CSVGKGQGNAYEQYF.

The CDR3, as DNA: TGTGCCAGTAGTCCCCCCCGCGGGAGGACTAGCACAGATACGCAGTATTTT. Its protein is CASSPPRGRTSTDTQYF. The gene calls are TRBV19 and TRBJ2-3; TRBD2 agrees at 8 bases. Per the germline V gene, CDR1 is LNHDA and CDR2 is SQIVND (reference sequence). This CDR3 contains 17 residues. After removal of 5 bases from V and 0 bases from J, the junction contained 10 bases not matched to a gene.

This clonotype came up once. The chain carries TRBV29-1 and TRBJ2-4; D is possibly TRBD1 (5 bases). There are 13 residues in the CDR3. Germline V gene sequence: CDR1 SQVTM, CDR2 ANQGSEA. CDR3 nucleotides: TGCCTCGTTGAGGAAGCGCCTAGGGGCATTCAGTACTTC. Residues: CLVEEAPRGIQYF. The whole variable domain, filled in from reference TRBV29-1 and TRBJ2-4, reads SAVISQKPSRDICQRGTSLTIQCQVDSQVTMMFWYRQQPGQSLTLIATANQGSEATYESGFVIDKFPISRPNLTFSTLTVSNMSPEDSSIYLCLVEEAPRGIQYFGAGTRLSVL.

Concerning this clonotype: The junction departs from the called germline gene at one end, perhaps through a read error. The chain links TRBV4-1 to TRBJ2-3; 9 bases line up with TRBD2. Germline V gene lookup returns CDR1 MGHRA and CDR2 YSYEKL. This CDR3 has 16 residues. The DNA of the CDR3 is TGCGCCTGCAGCGTGACGACTAGCGGATACACAGATACGCAGTATTTT. Protein: CACSVTTSGYTDTQYF.

Concerning this clonotype itself: The junction and the germline gene differ at one end; a read error may be behind it. The chain couples TRBV5-4 to TRBJ2-3, with a possible D match to TRBD2 (6 bases). CDR1 is SGHNT and CDR2 is YYREEE in the germline V gene (reference sequence). This CDR3 comprises 15 residues. CDR3: CVSSAGGRSTDTQYF. CDR3 coding DNA: TGTGTCAGCAGTGCAGGAGGGCGGAGCACAGATACGCAGTATTTT.

For this clonotype: At one of its ends the junction is not consistent with the germline gene, which may arise from a read error. The chain has TRBV6-6 and TRBJ2-6; no firm D call. The CDR3 length is 17 residues. Germline CDR1 and CDR2: MNHNY and SVGAGI (reference sequence). Written as DNA, the CDR3 is TGCGCCAGCAGTTACATACAGCGAATCTCTGGGGTCAACGTCCTGACTTTC. Translated, it gives CASSYIQRISGVNVLTF.